This T cell receptor beta chain was found in a study of cytomegalovirus exposure and HLA in healthy donors. Across the whole study: Of the donors genotyped, approximately 400 in all, around 76% fell in the Caucasian-associated ancestry cluster.

With 60 Vbeta and 13 Jbeta primers, the PCR was carried out. Source study methods: Later analysis identified around 85 million unique TCR beta chains, 9 million to 12 million shared. Generated by immunoSEQ multiplex PCR, the TCRdb table keeps only in-frame clones and is missing some. The V and J calls and clone size were taken over from that table, and D and trimming were inferred from the DNA. The sample has almost 200,000 clones; about 80% are singletons. Regarding this clone: Its antigen is as yet unknown.

General observations from the study: In a later analysis, V- and J-gene trimming of beta chains associated with a DCLRE1C missense variant, replicated independently. Cytomegalovirus status was reportedly diagnosed by the classifier with high specificity and sensitivity.

V was shortened by 5 bases and J by 0 bases, with 17 bases between the two germline ends. This CDR3 contains 16 residues. Looked up from germline, CDR1 is PRHDT and CDR2 is FYEKMQ (reference sequence). The V and J genes are TRBV13 and TRBJ2-7, with a possible D match to TRBD1 (6 bases). Sequencing input: PBMCs. The TCR was taken from a woman in her twenties or thirties in good health and CMV-seropositive. The DNA of the CDR3 is TGTGCCAGCAGCCCTCCTCACAGGGTCCCCTCCTACGAGCAGTACTTC. It translates to CASSPPHRVPSYEQYF. Full variable domain (missing parts from reference TRBV13 and TRBJ2-7): AAGVIQSPRHLIKEKRETATLKCYPIPRHDTVYWYQQGPGQDPQFLISFYEKMQSDKGSIPDRFSAQQFSDYHSELNMSSLELGDSALYFCASSPPHRVPSYEQYFGPGTRLTVT.